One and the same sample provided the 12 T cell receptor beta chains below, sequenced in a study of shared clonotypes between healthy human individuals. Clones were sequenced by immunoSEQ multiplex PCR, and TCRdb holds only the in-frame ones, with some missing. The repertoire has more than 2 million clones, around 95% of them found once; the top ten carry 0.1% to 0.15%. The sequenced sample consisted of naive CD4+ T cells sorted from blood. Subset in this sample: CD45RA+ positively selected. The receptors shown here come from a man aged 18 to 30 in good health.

The CDR3 nucleotides are TGTGCCTGGGCAGGGGCAGGGGATTCACCCCTCCACTTT. Residues: CAWAGAGDSPLHF. The V gene is TRBV30, the J gene TRBJ1-6, with D maybe TRBD1 (6 bases). The V gene lost 5 bases and the J gene lost 8 bases, with 13 bases spanning the gap. This CDR3 is built from 13 residues. Germline V CDR1 and CDR2: GTSNPN, SVGIG (reference sequence).

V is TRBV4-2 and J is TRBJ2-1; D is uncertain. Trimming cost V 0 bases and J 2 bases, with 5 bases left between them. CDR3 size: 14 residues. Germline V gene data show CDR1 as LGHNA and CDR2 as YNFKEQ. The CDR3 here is CASSQEGTYNEQFF. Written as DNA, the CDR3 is TGTGCCAGCAGCCAAGAGGGAACCTACAATGAGCAGTTCTTC.

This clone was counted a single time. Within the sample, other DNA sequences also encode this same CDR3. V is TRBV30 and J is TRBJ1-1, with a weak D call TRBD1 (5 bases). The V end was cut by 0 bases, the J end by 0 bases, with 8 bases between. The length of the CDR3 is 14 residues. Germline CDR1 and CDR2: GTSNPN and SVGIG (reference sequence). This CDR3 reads CAWSVGQVNTEAFF. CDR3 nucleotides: TGTGCCTGGAGTGTGGGGCAGGTGAACACTGAAGCTTTCTTT.

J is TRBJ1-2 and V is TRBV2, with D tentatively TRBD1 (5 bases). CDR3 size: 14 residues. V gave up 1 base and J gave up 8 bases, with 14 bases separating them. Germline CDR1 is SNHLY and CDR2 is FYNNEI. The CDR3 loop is CASSEGAGNRGYTF. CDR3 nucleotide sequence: TGTGCCAGCAGTGAAGGGGCAGGGAATCGCGGCTACACCTTC.

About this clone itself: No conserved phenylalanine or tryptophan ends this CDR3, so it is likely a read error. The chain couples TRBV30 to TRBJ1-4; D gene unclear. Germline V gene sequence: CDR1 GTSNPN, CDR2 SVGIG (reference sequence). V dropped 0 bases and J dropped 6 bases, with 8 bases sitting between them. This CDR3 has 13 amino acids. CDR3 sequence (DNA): TGTGCCTGGAGTGTACGGAGGGATGAAAAACTGTTTCTT. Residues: CAWSVRRDEKLFL.

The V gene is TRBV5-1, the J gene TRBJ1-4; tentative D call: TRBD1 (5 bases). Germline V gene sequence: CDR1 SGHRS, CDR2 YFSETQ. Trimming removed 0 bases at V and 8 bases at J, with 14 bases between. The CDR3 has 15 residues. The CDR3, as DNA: TGCGCCAGCAGCTTGGGATCGGCAGGGCAGGAAAAACTGTTTTTT. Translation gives CASSLGSAGQEKLFF.

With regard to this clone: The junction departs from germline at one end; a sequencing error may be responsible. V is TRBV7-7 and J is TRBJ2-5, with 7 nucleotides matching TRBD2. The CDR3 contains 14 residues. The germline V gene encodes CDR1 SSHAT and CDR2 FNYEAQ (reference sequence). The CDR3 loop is CASSRLREGETQYF. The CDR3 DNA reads TGTGCTAGCAGCCGACTCAGGGAGGGAGAGACCCAGTACTTC.

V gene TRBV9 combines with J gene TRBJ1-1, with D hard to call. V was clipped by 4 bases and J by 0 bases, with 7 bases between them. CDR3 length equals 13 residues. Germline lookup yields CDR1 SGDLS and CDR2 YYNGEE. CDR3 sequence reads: CASSRRMNTEAFF. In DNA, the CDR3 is TGTGCCAGCAGCCGGAGGATGAACACTGAAGCTTTCTTT.

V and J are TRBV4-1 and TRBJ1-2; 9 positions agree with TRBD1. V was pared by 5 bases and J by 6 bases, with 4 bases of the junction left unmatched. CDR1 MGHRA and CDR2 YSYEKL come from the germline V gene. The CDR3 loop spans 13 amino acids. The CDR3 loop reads CASSFRDRDGYTF. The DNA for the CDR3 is TGCGCCAGCAGCTTCCGGGACAGGGATGGCTACACCTTC.

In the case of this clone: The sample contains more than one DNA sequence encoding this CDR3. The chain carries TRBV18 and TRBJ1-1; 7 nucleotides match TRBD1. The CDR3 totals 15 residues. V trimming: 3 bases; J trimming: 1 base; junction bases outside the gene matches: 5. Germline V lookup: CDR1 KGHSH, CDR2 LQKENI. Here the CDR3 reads CASSPGQTKNTEAFF. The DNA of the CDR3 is TGTGCCAGCTCACCGGGACAGACCAAGAACACTGAAGCTTTCTTT.

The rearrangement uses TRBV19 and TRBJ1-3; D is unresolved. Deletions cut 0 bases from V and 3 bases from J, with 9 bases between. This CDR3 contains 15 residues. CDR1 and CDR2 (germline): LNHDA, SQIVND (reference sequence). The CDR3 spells CASSIEVLGGNTIYF. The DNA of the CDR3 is TGTGCCAGTAGTATAGAGGTGCTCGGTGGAAACACCATATATTTT.

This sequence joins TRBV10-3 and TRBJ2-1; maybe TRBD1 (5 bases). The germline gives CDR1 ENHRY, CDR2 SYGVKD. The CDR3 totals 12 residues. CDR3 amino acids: CGVGDSYNEQFF. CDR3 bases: TGTGGAGTAGGGGACTCCTACAATGAGCAGTTCTTC.